This T cell receptor (beta chain) originates from a study of blood T cell repertoires in COVID-19. Study in general: There were acute and convalescent COVID-19 samples, and they came from the United States, Italy and Spain. The cDNA or gDNA used as material had been derived from T cells, B-cell-depleted T cells, or PBMCs.

Authors' processing steps: The assay estimated nucleated cells by amplifying reference gene primers. Profiling relied on immunoSEQ multiplex PCR, and the TCRdb table lists in-frame clones only, not all of them. Clone size and the V and J calls come from that table; the DNA yielded D and trimming. The sample lists approximately 110,000 clones, around four fifths occurring once. The CDR3 contains 14 residues. The trim removed 6 bases at V and 3 bases at J, leaving 4 bases unmatched. Germline CDR1 is LNHDA and CDR2 is SQIVND (reference sequence). The material sequenced was peripheral blood. This sequence joins TRBV19 and TRBJ2-7; 11 bases line up with TRBD2. The clonotype was recovered from a man in his 70s with acute or convalescent COVID-19. CDR3 in DNA: TGTGCCAGTAGCAAGACTAGCGGGGTCTACGAGCAGTACTTC. Amino acids: CASSKTSGVYEQYF.